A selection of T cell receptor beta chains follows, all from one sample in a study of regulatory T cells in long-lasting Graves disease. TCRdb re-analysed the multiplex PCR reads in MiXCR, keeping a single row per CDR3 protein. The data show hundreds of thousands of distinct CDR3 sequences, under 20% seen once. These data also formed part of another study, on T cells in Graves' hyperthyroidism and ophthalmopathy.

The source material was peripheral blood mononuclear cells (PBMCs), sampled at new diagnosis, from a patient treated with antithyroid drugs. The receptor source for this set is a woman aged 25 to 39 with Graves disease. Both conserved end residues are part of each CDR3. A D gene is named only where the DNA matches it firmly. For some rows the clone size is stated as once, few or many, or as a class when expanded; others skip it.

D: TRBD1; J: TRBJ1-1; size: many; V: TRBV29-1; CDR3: CSVEVSLGQGLPFF; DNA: TGCAGCGTTGAAGTTTCATTGGGACAGGGGTTACCTTTCTTT
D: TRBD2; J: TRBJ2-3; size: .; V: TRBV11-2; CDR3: CASSLIFSGTSGRGDTQYF; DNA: TGTGCCAGCAGCTTAATTTTCTCCGGGACTAGCGGGAGGGGGGATACGCAGTATTTT
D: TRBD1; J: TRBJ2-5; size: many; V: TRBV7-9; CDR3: CASSPAGQGQETQYF; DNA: TGTGCCAGCAGCCCCGCCGGACAGGGGCAGGAGACCCAGTACTTC
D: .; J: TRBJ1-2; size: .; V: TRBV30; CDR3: CAWSIGSGGYTF; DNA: TGTGCCTGGAGTATAGGGTCCGGTGGCTACACCTTC
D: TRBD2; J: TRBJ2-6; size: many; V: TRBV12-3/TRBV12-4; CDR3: CASTPELAGGFGANVLTF; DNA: TGTGCCAGCACCCCCGAACTAGCGGGAGGGTTTGGGGCCAACGTCCTGACTTTC
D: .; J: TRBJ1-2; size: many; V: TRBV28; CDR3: CASSPGYRANYGYTF; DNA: TGTGCCAGCAGCCCCGGCTACAGAGCTAACTATGGCTACACCTTC
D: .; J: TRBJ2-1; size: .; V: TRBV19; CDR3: CASSGRKDSYNEQFF; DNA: TGTGCCAGTAGTGGGAGGAAAGACTCCTACAATGAGCAGTTCTTC
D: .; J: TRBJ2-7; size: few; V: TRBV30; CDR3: CAWSRTSYEQYF; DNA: TGTGCCTGGAGTAGAACCTCCTACGAGCAGTACTTC
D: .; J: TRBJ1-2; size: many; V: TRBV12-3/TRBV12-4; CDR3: CASSLEVSSSRGYTF; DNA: TGTGCCAGCAGTTTAGAGGTCAGCTCTTCGCGTGGCTACACCTTC
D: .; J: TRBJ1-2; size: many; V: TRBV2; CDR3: CASSEGANYGYTF; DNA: TGTGCCAGCAGTGAAGGTGCTAACTATGGCTACACCTTC
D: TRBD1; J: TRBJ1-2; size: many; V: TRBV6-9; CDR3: CASSSPGQSTYGYTF; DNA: TGTGCCAGCAGTTCGCCGGGACAGAGTACCTATGGCTACACCTTC
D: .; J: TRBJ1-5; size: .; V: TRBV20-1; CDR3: CSATTGFSNQPQHF; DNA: TGCAGTGCCACAACAGGGTTTAGCAATCAGCCCCAGCATTTT
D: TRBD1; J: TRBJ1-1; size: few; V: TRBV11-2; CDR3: CASSPRQGAREAFF; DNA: TGTGCCAGCAGCCCCCGGCAGGGGGCTCGAGAGGCTTTCTTT
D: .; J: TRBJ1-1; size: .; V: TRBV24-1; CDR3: CATRRGGTEAFF; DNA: TGTGCCACCAGGAGAGGGGGGACTGAAGCTTTCTTT
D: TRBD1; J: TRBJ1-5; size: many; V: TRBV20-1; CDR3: CSATGQAAAYSNQPQHF; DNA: TGCAGTGCTACCGGACAGGCGGCCGCATATAGCAATCAGCCCCAGCATTTT
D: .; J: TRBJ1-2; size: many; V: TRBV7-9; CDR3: CASSLGGLGNTF; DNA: TGTGCCAGCAGCTTGGGCGGACTGGGTAACACCTTC
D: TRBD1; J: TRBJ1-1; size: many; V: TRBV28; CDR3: CASSYRQGGTEAFF; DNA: TGTGCCAGCAGTTATCGACAGGGAGGAACTGAAGCTTTCTTT
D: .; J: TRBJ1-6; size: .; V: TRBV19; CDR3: CASSLGRTITNSPLHF; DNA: TGTGCCAGTAGTCTAGGGAGGACGATTACTAATTCACCCCTCCACTTT
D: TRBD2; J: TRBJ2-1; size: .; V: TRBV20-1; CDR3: CSARKPGLAGGPGSREQFF; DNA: TGCAGTGCTAGAAAACCGGGACTAGCGGGAGGGCCCGGATCCCGTGAGCAGTTCTTC
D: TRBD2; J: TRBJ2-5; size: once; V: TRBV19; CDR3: CASSMWEGGRETQYF; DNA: TGTGCCAGTAGTATGTGGGAGGGAGGACGAGAGACCCAGTACTTC
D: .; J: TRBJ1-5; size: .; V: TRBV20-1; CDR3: CSARDTGVKHF; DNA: TGCAGTGCTAGAGATACTGGGGTGAAGCATTTT
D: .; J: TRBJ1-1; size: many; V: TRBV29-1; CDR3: CSVKRGTTEAFF; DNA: TGCAGCGTTAAAAGGGGGACCACTGAAGCTTTCTTT
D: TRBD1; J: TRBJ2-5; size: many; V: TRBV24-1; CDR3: CATSDMTGGQETQYF; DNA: TGTGCCACCAGTGATATGACAGGGGGCCAAGAGACCCAGTACTTC
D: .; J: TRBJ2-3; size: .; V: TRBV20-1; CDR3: CSARLVTAGDTQYF; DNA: TGCAGTGCCAGACTAGTTACAGCAGGAGATACGCAGTATTTT
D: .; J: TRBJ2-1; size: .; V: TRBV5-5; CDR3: CTSSPGIGTTYNEQFF; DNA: TGTACCAGCAGCCCCGGCATCGGGACCACCTACAATGAGCAGTTCTTC
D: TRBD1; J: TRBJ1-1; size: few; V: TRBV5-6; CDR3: CASSSQRTGKAFF; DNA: TGTGCCAGCAGCTCGCAACGGACAGGTAAAGCTTTCTTT
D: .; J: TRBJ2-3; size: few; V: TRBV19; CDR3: CASRLLASRAYTQYF; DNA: TGTGCCAGTAGGCTCCTGGCTTCTCGGGCATATACGCAGTATTTT